This T cell receptor (beta chain) was observed in a study of cytomegalovirus exposure and HLA in healthy donors. Germline V gene sequence: CDR1 MNHEY, CDR2 SMNVEV (reference sequence). The CDR3 extends over 11 amino acids. Deletions cut 6 bases from V and 7 bases from J, with 9 bases between. 60 Vbeta and 13 Jbeta primers were used in PCR. Data came from immunoSEQ multiplex PCR; TCRdb stores just in-frame clones and leaves some out. The repertoire consists of fewer than 250,000 clones, with roughly 87% occurring once and the leading ten covering 1% to 1.4%. The TCR originated in a boy between 2 and 15 years old in good health and CMV-seronegative. V is TRBV27 and J is TRBJ1-2, with no clear D. The sample consisted of PBMCs. The CDR3 loop is CASRALGGYTF. For the CDR3, the DNA is TGTGCCAGCAGGGCTCTTGGTGGCTACACCTTC.